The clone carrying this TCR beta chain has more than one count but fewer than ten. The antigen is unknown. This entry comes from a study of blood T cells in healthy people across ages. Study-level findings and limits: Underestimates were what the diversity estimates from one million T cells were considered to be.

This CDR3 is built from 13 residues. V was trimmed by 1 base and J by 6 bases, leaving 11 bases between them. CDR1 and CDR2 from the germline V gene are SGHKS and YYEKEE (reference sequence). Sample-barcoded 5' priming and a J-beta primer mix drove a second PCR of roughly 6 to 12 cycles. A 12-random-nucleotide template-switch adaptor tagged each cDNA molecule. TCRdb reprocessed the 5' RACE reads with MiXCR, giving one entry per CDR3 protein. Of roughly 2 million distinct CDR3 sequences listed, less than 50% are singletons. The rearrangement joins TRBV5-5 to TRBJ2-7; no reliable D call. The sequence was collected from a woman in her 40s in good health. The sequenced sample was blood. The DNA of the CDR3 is TGTGCCAGCAGCTTGACAGACCTACGCGAGCAGTACTTC. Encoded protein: CASSLTDLREQYF.